These 24 T cell receptor beta chains came from one sample sequenced in a study of shared clonotypes between healthy human individuals. Some clones are missing from TCRdb's copy, which holds only in-frame ones; the method was immunoSEQ multiplex PCR. Among about 980,000 clones listed, less than 85% were seen once. The sequencing input was memory CD4+ T cells sorted from blood. As for subset: CD45RA-negative fraction. Receptor source: a man younger than 35 in good health.

V gene TRBV9 combines with J gene TRBJ2-1, with 14 nucleotides matching TRBD2. CDR1 and CDR2 from the germline V gene are SGDLS and YYNGEE. This CDR3 is 18 amino acids long. V dropped 0 bases and J dropped 7; count of bases not matched to a gene: 9. The CDR3 region is CASSVAGPGLAGENEQFF. The CDR3 coding sequence is TGTGCCAGCAGCGTAGCTGGGCCGGGACTAGCGGGGGAAAATGAGCAGTTCTTC.

The chain is built from TRBV11-2 and TRBJ2-1; 7 nucleotides align to TRBD1. Germline loops: CDR1 SGHAT, CDR2 FQNNGV. The CDR3 runs 15 residues. The trim removed 6 bases at V and 1 base at J, leaving 6 bases unmatched. The CDR3 DNA sequence: TGTGCCAGCAGTCCTAACAGGGGATCCTACAATGAGCAGTTCTTC. Protein product: CASSPNRGSYNEQFF.

Of note for this clone: A single base separates this from a much larger clone, so it may be a read error. This chain connects TRBV7-7 to TRBJ2-5; D uncertain. The CDR3 spans 12 residues. Germline V gene data show CDR1 as SSHAT and CDR2 as FNYEAQ (reference sequence). This CDR3 reads CASSLVGETQYF. The CDR3 bases are TGTGCTAGCAGCTTAGTAGGGGAGACCCAGTACTTC.

The chain recombines TRBV9 with TRBJ1-2; D not resolved. V was clipped by 0 bases and J by 7 bases, with 7 bases between them. From germline, CDR1 is SGDLS and CDR2 YYNGEE. This CDR3 contains 12 residues. CDR3 nucleotides: TGTGCCAGCAGCGTAGATGGTAGTGGCTACACCTTC. It specifies CASSVDGSGYTF.

On this clone itself: The same CDR3 also results from other DNA sequences found in this sample. The rearrangement uses TRBV18 and TRBJ2-7, with D perhaps assigned TRBD1 or TRBD2 (5 bases each). The CDR3 has 13 amino acids. Germline V gene sequence: CDR1 KGHSH, CDR2 LQKENI. V dropped 6 bases and J dropped 2 bases, with 11 bases sitting between them. The CDR3 region has the DNA TGTGCCAGCTCGCCCGGGGCACCCTACGAGCAGTACTTC. Amino acid sequence: CASSPGAPYEQYF.

This clone occurred a few times. V is TRBV9 and J is TRBJ1-2, with D possibly matching TRBD1 (5 bases). Trimming took 4 bases from V and 2 from J, leaving 15 bases between them. This CDR3 contains 15 residues. The germline V gene encodes CDR1 SGDLS and CDR2 YYNGEE. The CDR3 region is CASSKEVSGNYGYTF. The CDR3 DNA reads as TGTGCCAGCAGCAAAGAGGTGTCAGGGAACTATGGCTACACCTTC.

The rearrangement joins TRBV12-5 to TRBJ1-2; unclear D gene. This CDR3 region has 11 residues. Germline CDR1 is LGHNT and CDR2 is FRNRAP. V lost 4 bases to trimming and J lost 3 bases, with 3 bases between them. CDR3 sequence (DNA): TGTGCTAGTGGTTACGACTATGGCTACACCTTC. It codes for CASGYDYGYTF.

This clone has more than one count but fewer than ten. V is TRBV5-6 and J is TRBJ1-5; TRBD1 matches 7 bases. The CDR3 runs 16 residues. V lost 4 bases to trimming and J lost 5 bases; unmatched junction nucleotides: 12. CDR1 and CDR2 from the germline V gene are SGHDT and YYEEEE. CDR3 bases: TGTGCCAGCAGCATATTCGGACAGGCTACAGATCAGCCCCAGCATTTT. Translated: CASSIFGQATDQPQHF. Full variable domain (missing parts from reference TRBV5-6 and TRBJ1-5): DAGVTQSPTHLIKTRGQQVTLRCSPKSGHDTVSWYQQALGQGPQFIFQYYEEEERQRGNFPDRFSGHQFPNYSSELNVNALLLGDSALYLCASSIFGQATDQPQHFGDGTRLSIL.

The V call is TRBV6-4, the J call TRBJ2-7; possibly TRBD1 or TRBD2 for D (5 bases each). The CDR3 is 14 amino acids. Per the germline V gene, CDR1 is MRHNA and CDR2 is SNTAGT. Trimming took 11 bases from V and 5 from J, leaving 22 bases between them. The CDR3 nucleotides read TGTGCCCACTATGGGACGCACCTCCTGGACGAGCAGTACTTC. This sequence encodes CAHYGTHLLDEQYF.

The chain couples TRBV30 to TRBJ1-5; D is perhaps TRBD1 (5 bases). The CDR3 contains 15 residues. The ends were cut back, 6 bases at V and 1 base at J, with 16 bases in the middle. Germline loops: CDR1 GTSNPN, CDR2 SVGIG (reference sequence). The CDR3 sequence is CACQGDSGSNQPQHF. The CDR3 DNA reads TGTGCCTGCCAAGGGGACTCTGGGAGCAATCAGCCCCAGCATTTT.

In this sample, this clone turned up once. V usage is TRBV6-5 and J usage is TRBJ1-3; D not certain. Germline CDR1 reads MNHEY; CDR2 reads SVGAGI. CDR3 length: 12 amino acids. V gave up 8 bases and J gave up 4 bases, with 9 bases separating them. CDR3 region: CASGFGGNTIYF. As DNA, the CDR3 is TGTGCCAGCGGCTTTGGAGGAAACACCATATATTTT.

This clone was seen more than once but under ten times. The V gene is TRBV10-3, the J gene TRBJ1-6; possible D gene TRBD1, 5 bases. V was trimmed by 7 bases and J by 5 bases, leaving 9 bases between them. The CDR3 sequence is 13 residues long. Germline CDR1 ENHRY, CDR2 SYGVKD. CDR3 nucleotide sequence: TGTGCCATCACACCAGGGAATAATTCACCCCTCCACTTT. Its translation: CAITPGNNSPLHF.

This chain links TRBV6-7 with TRBJ2-6, with D possibly matching TRBD2 (6 bases). TRBV6-7 carries the ORF label, with uncertain function. The CDR3 contains 14 residues. Trimming left V 6 bases short and J 9 bases short, with 15 bases between. In DNA form, the CDR3 reads TGTGCCAGCAGGCTAGTGGGGGGTGACAACGTCCTGACTTTC. This encodes CASRLVGGDNVLTF.

The chain carries TRBV7-3 and TRBJ2-3; no reliable D call. Per the germline V gene, CDR1 is SGHTA and CDR2 is FQGTGA. The V gene lost 5 bases and the J gene lost 5 bases, with 11 bases spanning the gap. The CDR3 has 13 residues. CDR3 in DNA: TGTGCCAGCAGCCCCGCTGGGGTAGATACGCAGTATTTT. Translation: CASSPAGVDTQYF.

The rearrangement uses TRBV5-4 and TRBJ2-7; the match to TRBD2 covers 8 bases. The J segment lost 7 bases and the V segment lost 2 bases, leaving 8 bases of the junction unmatched. Germline loops: CDR1 SGHNT, CDR2 YYREEE (reference sequence). The CDR3 is 14 residues long. The DNA of the CDR3 is TGTGCCAGCAGCTTCGGGACTAGAATCGGTGAGCAGTACTTC. This codes for CASSFGTRIGEQYF. The entire variable domain, with the rest obtained from reference TRBV5-4 and TRBJ2-7, is as follows: ETGVTQSPTHLIKTRGQQVTLRCSSQSGHNTVSWYQQALGQGPQFIFQYYREEENGRGNFPPRFSGLQFPNYSSELNVNALELDDSALYLCASSFGTRIGEQYFGPGTRLTVT.

The rearrangement uses TRBV5-4 and TRBJ2-1; D is possibly TRBD1 (6 bases). Germline V gene lookup returns CDR1 SGHNT and CDR2 YYREEE (reference sequence). The length of the CDR3 is 15 residues. Trimming cost V 4 bases and J 11 bases, with 22 bases left between them. The CDR3 nucleotides read TGTGCCAGCAGCCTTCTCAATACAGGGTTCCCCAAGCAGTTCTTC. Translated: CASSLLNTGFPKQFF.

This clone showed up just once. This rearrangement joins TRBV15 to TRBJ2-1, with 8 bases that match TRBD2. The ends lost 8 bases at V and 4 bases at J; junction bases unmatched: 7. This CDR3 spans 14 amino acids. Germline CDR1 and CDR2: LNHNV and YYDKDF (reference sequence). The CDR3 reads CATAGGGLYNEQFF. In DNA, the CDR3 is TGTGCCACCGCGGGAGGCGGCCTTTACAATGAGCAGTTCTTC.

The chain couples TRBV5-4 to TRBJ1-2; D is unclear. The CDR3 length is 13 residues. V was trimmed by 3 bases and J by 0 bases, leaving 6 bases between them. Looked up from germline, CDR1 is SGHNT and CDR2 is YYREEE (reference sequence). The CDR3 DNA is TGTGCCAGCAGCTCCCCTCCTAACTATGGCTACACCTTC. It yields the protein CASSSPPNYGYTF.

V usage is TRBV27 and J usage is TRBJ2-1; TRBD2 matches 9 bases. The CDR3 is made up of 14 amino acids. V shed 3 bases and J 6 bases; nucleotides not matched to a gene: 3. Germline-derived CDR1 and CDR2 are MNHEY and SMNVEV (reference sequence). CDR3 in DNA: TGTGCCAGCAGTTTCCCGGGACTAGCCAATGAGCAGTTCTTC. This codes for CASSFPGLANEQFF.

This clone was seen only once. The gene calls are TRBV2 and TRBJ1-4; TRBD1 aligns across 7 bases. Germline V gives CDR1 SNHLY, CDR2 FYNNEI. The CDR3 runs 15 residues. J lost 7 bases, V lost 4 bases, and 9 bases had no gene match. The CDR3 nucleotides are TGTGCCAGCAGTGTTAGTCCAGGGGGGGCTGAAAAACTGTTTTTT. Amino acids: CASSVSPGGAEKLFF.

As for this clone: This sample also contains other DNA sequences that code for the same CDR3. The rearrangement uses TRBV18 and TRBJ2-1; no clear D gene. V dropped 2 bases and J dropped 5 bases, with 4 bases sitting between them. CDR1 and CDR2 (germline): KGHSH, LQKENI. CDR3 length equals 12 residues. DNA for the CDR3: TGTGCCAGCTCACCATTGGACAATGAGCAGTTCTTC. This gives the protein CASSPLDNEQFF.

The rearrangement joins TRBV5-5 to TRBJ2-7; 9 bases agree with TRBD1. The J segment lost 0 bases and the V segment lost 4 bases, leaving 8 bases of the junction unmatched. The CDR3 runs 16 residues. From germline, CDR1 is SGHKS and CDR2 YYEKEE (reference sequence). CDR3 protein: CASSRTGVLNSYEQYF. The CDR3 DNA is TGTGCCAGCAGCCGGACAGGGGTTCTCAACTCCTACGAGCAGTACTTC.

This rearrangement joins TRBV27 to TRBJ2-7, with D uncertain. V was pared by 3 bases and J by 3 bases, with 9 bases between. The CDR3 loop spans 13 amino acids. CDR1 and CDR2 from the germline V gene are MNHEY and SMNVEV (reference sequence). CDR3 nucleotide sequence: TGTGCCAGCAGTTTTCGGCAGCACTACGAGCAGTACTTC. Translation: CASSFRQHYEQYF.

The chain is built from TRBV6-1 and TRBJ2-5; D unclear. The better agreement between TRBJ2-7 and the DNA end casts doubt on the J call. Germline CDR1 reads MNHNS; CDR2 reads SASEGT. The CDR3 spans 14 residues. DNA for the CDR3: TGTGCCAGCAGTGTAATCAAGGATGCGGCCGAGCAGTACTTC. Its translation: CASSVIKDAAEQYF.